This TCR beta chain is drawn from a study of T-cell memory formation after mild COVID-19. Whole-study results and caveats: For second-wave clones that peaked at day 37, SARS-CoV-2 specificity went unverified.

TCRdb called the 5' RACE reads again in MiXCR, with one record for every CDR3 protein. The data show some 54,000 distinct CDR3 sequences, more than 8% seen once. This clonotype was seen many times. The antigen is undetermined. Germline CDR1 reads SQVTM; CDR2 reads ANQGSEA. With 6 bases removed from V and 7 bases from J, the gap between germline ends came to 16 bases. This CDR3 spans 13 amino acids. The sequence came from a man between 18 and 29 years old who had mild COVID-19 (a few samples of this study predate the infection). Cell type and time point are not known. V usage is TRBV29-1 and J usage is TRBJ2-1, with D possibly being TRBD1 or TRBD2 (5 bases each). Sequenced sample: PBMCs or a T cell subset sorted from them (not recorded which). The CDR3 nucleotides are TGCAGCGTCTGGGGCGCGACGGGGAATGAGCAGTTCTTC. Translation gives CSVWGATGNEQFF.